The clone carrying this T cell receptor (beta chain) has just a few counts. TCRdb's table, derived via immunoSEQ multiplex PCR, lists solely in-frame clones and lacks some. The data hold 40,000 or so clones, with roughly 89% observed a single time. The data originate from a study of neoadjuvant nivolumab and ipilimumab in lung cancer. J lost 2 bases, V lost 2 bases, and 10 bases had no gene match. The CDR3 is made up of 17 amino acids. CDR1 and CDR2 from the germline V gene are ENHRY and SYGVKD. The TCR was taken from an adult with non-small cell lung cancer. This rearrangement joins TRBV10-3 to TRBJ1-2, with 8 bases lining up with TRBD1. Material: peripheral blood, obtained before neoadjuvant nivolumab, alone or with ipilimumab. The CDR3 here is CAISEVLTGDLNYGYTF. Here the CDR3 DNA reads TGTGCCATCAGTGAGGTCCTGACAGGGGATCTCAACTATGGCTACACCTTC.